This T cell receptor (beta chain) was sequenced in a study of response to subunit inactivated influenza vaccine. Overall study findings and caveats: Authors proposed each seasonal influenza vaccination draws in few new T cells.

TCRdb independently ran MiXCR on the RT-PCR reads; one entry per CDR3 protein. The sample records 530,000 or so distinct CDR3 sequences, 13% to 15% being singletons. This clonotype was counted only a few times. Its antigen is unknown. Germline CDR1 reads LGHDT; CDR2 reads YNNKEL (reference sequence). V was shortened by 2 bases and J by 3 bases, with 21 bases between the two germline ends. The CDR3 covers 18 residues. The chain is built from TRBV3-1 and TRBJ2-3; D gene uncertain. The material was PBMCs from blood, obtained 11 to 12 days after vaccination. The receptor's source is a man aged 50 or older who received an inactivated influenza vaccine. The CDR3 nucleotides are TGTGCCAGCAGCCAACGGCCGTCGGTTGGACGGATAACAGATACGCAGTATTTT. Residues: CASSQRPSVGRITDTQYF.